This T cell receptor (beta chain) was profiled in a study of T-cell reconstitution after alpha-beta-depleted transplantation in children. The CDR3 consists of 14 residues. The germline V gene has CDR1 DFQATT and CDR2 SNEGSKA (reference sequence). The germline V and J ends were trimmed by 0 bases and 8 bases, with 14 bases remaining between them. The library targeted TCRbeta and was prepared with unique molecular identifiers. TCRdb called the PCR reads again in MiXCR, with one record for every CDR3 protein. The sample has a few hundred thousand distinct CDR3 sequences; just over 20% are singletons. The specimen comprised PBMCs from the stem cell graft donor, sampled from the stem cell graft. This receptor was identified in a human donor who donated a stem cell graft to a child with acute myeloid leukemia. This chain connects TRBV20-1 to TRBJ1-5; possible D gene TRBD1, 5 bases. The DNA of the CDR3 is TGCAGTGCTAGAGATAGAAGGGAAGGGGAGCCCCAGCATTTT. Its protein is CSARDRREGEPQHF.